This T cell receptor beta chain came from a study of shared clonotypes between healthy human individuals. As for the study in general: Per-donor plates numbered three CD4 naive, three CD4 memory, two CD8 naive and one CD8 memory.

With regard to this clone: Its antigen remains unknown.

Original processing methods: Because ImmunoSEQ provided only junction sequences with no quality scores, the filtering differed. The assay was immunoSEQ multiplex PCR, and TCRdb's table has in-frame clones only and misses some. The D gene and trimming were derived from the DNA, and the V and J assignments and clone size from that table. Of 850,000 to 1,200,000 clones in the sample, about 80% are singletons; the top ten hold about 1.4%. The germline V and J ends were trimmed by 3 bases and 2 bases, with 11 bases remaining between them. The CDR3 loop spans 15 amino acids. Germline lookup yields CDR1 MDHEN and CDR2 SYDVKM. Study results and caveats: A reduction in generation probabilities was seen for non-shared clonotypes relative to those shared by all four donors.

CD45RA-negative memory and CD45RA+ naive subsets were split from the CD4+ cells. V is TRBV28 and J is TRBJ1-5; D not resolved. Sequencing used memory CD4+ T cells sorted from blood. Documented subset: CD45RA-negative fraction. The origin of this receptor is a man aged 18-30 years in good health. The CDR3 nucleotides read TGTGCCAGCAGTTTGGGTGGGTTTGGCAATCAGCCCCAGCATTTT. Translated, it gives CASSLGGFGNQPQHF.